The 30 T cell receptor beta chains presented below share a single source sample, sequenced in a study of cytomegalovirus exposure and HLA in healthy donors. Primers for the PCR totalled 60 Vbeta and 13 Jbeta. Profiled with immunoSEQ multiplex PCR; TCRdb holds only in-frame clones, not every one. The sample lists approximately 110,000 clones; roughly 74% were seen once. The sample comprised PBMCs. The receptor source for this set is a woman aged 30 to 39 in good health and CMV-seronegative.

The rearrangement joins TRBV6-5 to TRBJ1-5; 9 nucleotides agree with TRBD1. The germline V gene has CDR1 MNHEY and CDR2 SVGAGI. Trimming took 4 bases from V and 6 from J; bases not matched to a gene: 10. This CDR3 has 16 residues. The DNA of the CDR3 is TGTGCCAGCAGTTTACGGGGGACAGGGCCTGGTCAGCCCCAGCATTTT. Protein sequence: CASSLRGTGPGQPQHF.

The rearrangement joins TRBV5-1 to TRBJ2-1; 14 nucleotides agree with TRBD2. Germline V gene lookup returns CDR1 SGHRS and CDR2 YFSETQ. The CDR3 runs 15 residues. V was pared by 0 bases and J by 9 bases, with 2 bases of the junction left unmatched. The CDR3 DNA reads as TGCGCCAGCAGCTTGGGACTAGCGGGAGGGGGTGAGCAGTTCTTC. As protein: CASSLGLAGGGEQFF.

V is TRBV7-3 and J is TRBJ2-2; 8 bases align to TRBD1. J was trimmed by 5 bases and V by 5 bases; bases with no gene match: 10. Germline assignment: CDR1 SGHTA and CDR2 FQGTGA. CDR3 length: 16 amino acids. The CDR3 loop is CASSQDRARGTGELFF. The DNA of the CDR3 is TGTGCCAGCAGCCAGGACAGGGCGAGGGGGACCGGGGAGCTGTTTTTT.

The table lists this clone with a few counts. This chain links TRBV6-6 with TRBJ1-1, with D possibly TRBD1 on 6 matching bases. CDR1 is MNHNY, CDR2 SVGAGI, per germline (reference sequence). V was shortened by 1 base and J by 1 base, with 10 bases between the two germline ends. The CDR3 consists of 15 residues. The CDR3 is CASSYLDRGNTEAFF. The CDR3 nucleotides read TGTGCCAGCAGTTACTTGGACAGAGGGAACACTGAAGCTTTCTTT.

This clone was counted between two and nine times. The chain employs TRBV7-9 and TRBJ1-1, with TRBD1 as a possible D gene (5 bases). The ends were cut back, 0 bases at V and 5 bases at J, with 7 bases in the middle. Germline CDR1 reads SEHNR; CDR2 reads FQNEAQ (reference sequence). This CDR3 region has 13 residues. As DNA, the CDR3 is TGTGCCAGCAGCTTAGCGGGGCGGACTGAAGCTTTCTTT. It specifies CASSLAGRTEAFF.

The gene calls are TRBV6-4 and TRBJ1-5; D is perhaps TRBD1 (6 bases). Deletions cut 4 bases from V and 7 bases from J, with 11 bases between. Germline V gene lookup returns CDR1 MRHNA and CDR2 SNTAGT. The CDR3 has 13 amino acids. CDR3: CASSAQTGQPQHF. The CDR3 nucleotides read TGTGCCAGCAGTGCGCAGACAGGACAGCCCCAGCATTTT.

Points on this clone: At one end the junction does not follow the germline gene, possibly because of a read error. The chain employs TRBV7-9 and TRBJ1-2; 7 bases align to TRBD1. The germline V gene encodes CDR1 SEHNR and CDR2 FQNEAQ (reference sequence). This CDR3 is 14 amino acids long. CDR3 sequence reads: CASSLGTGALNQNF. The CDR3, as DNA: TGTGCCAGCAGCTTAGGGACAGGAGCTCTGAATCAGAATTTC. The entire variable domain, with the rest obtained from reference TRBV7-9 and TRBJ1-2, is as follows: DTGVSQNPRHKITKRGQNVTFRCDPISEHNRLYWYRQTLGQGPEFLTYFQNEAQLEKSRLLSDRFSAERPKGSFSTLEIQRTEQGDSAMYLCASSLGTGALNQNFGSGTRLTVV.

The chain has TRBV7-2 and TRBJ1-1; TRBD1 matches 9 bases. Germline CDR1 is SGHTA and CDR2 is FQGNSA. The CDR3 runs 14 residues. Trimming removed 4 bases from V and 5 bases from J; junction bases left unmatched: 5. CDR3 amino acids: CASSSRQGDTEAFF. The CDR3 DNA is TGTGCCAGCAGCTCAAGACAGGGGGATACTGAAGCTTTCTTT.

The chain recombines TRBV7-6 with TRBJ1-1, with a tentative D call TRBD1 (6 bases). The CDR3 is 16 residues long. Germline V gives CDR1 SGHVS, CDR2 FNYEAQ. Deletions cut 1 base from V and 2 bases from J, with 14 bases between. Here the CDR3 DNA reads TGTGCCAGCAGCTTAGAGCCGACAGGCGTTAACACTGAAGCTTTCTTT. This translates into CASSLEPTGVNTEAFF.

The chain uses TRBV2 and TRBJ2-7; D gene ambiguous. There are 13 residues in the CDR3. CDR1 and CDR2 from the germline V gene are SNHLY and FYNNEI. The germline V and J ends were trimmed by 4 bases and 2 bases, with 9 bases remaining between them. CDR3 residues: CASSVAGAYEQYF. DNA for the CDR3: TGTGCCAGCAGTGTGGCCGGAGCCTACGAGCAGTACTTC.

The chain recombines TRBV19 with TRBJ2-7; 9 bases align to TRBD1. With V trimmed by 9 bases and J by 3 bases, 9 bases remained unmatched. CDR1 and CDR2 from the germline V gene are LNHDA and SQIVND (reference sequence). This CDR3 spans 14 amino acids. The DNA for the CDR3 is TGTGCCAGCAGGCCCGGGACAGGGAGCTACGAGCAGTACTTC. It translates to CASRPGTGSYEQYF.

This rearrangement joins TRBV27 to TRBJ1-5; D remains unclear. Germline V gene sequence: CDR1 MNHEY, CDR2 SMNVEV (reference sequence). The V end was cut by 3 bases, the J end by 7 bases, with 10 bases between. The length of the CDR3 is 13 residues. The CDR3 bases are TGTGCCAGCAGTTTTAGCCTGGCGCAGCCCCAGCATTTT. This gives the protein CASSFSLAQPQHF.

The chain links TRBV28 to TRBJ1-1; D uncertain. CDR3 length: 14 amino acids. From germline, CDR1 is MDHEN and CDR2 SYDVKM. Between the trimmed V and J ends, which lost 2 bases and 5 bases, there was a span of 12 bases. CDR3 nucleotides: TGTGCCAGCAGTTTACCGCACATTAAGACTGAAGCTTTCTTT. As protein: CASSLPHIKTEAFF. The variable domain in full, with the rest retrieved from reference TRBV28 and TRBJ1-1, is DVKVTQSSRYLVKRTGEKVFLECVQDMDHENMFWYRQDPGLGLRLIYFSYDVKMKEKGDIPEGYSVSREKKERFSLILESASTNQTSMYLCASSLPHIKTEAFFGQGTRLTVV.

This chain joins TRBV6-5 and TRBJ1-1; 10 bases are shared with TRBD1. The CDR3 is 14 amino acids. Germline V CDR1 and CDR2: MNHEY, SVGAGI. With 6 bases clipped from V and 2 bases from J, the junction kept 3 bases outside the gene matches. The CDR3 region has the DNA TGTGCCAGCAGGGGACAGGGGTTCAACACTGAAGCTTTCTTT. It yields the protein CASRGQGFNTEAFF.

The CDR3 here is CASRLQGAHGYTF. The DNA for the CDR3 is TGTGCCAGCAGGCTACAGGGGGCGCATGGCTACACCTTC. The V call is TRBV6-5, the J call TRBJ1-2; TRBD1 agrees at 9 bases. The length of the CDR3 is 13 residues. Germline V CDR1 and CDR2: MNHEY, SVGAGI. Unmatched junction bases numbered 5, after V lost 6 bases and J lost 6 bases.

The chain carries TRBV6-5 and TRBJ1-1; perhaps TRBD1 as D (5 bases). V lost 1 base to trimming and J lost 0 bases, with 9 bases between them. The germline V gene encodes CDR1 MNHEY and CDR2 SVGAGI. This CDR3 region has 15 residues. The CDR3 region is CASSYWQGMNTEAFF. The CDR3 coding sequence is TGTGCCAGCAGTTACTGGCAGGGAATGAACACTGAAGCTTTCTTT.

V is TRBV14 and J is TRBJ1-2; possibly TRBD1 for D (6 bases). This CDR3 contains 14 residues. V was trimmed by 5 bases and J by 4 bases, leaving 14 bases between them. Germline loops: CDR1 SGHDN, CDR2 FVKESK. DNA for the CDR3: TGTGCCAGCAGCGTTGGGGGGGGCCTCTATGGCTACACCTTC. Amino acids: CASSVGGGLYGYTF.

CDR3 in amino acids: CASSLPGVLEPQHF. DNA for the CDR3: TGTGCCAGCAGCTTGCCCGGGGTTCTCGAGCCCCAGCATTTT. J is TRBJ1-5 and V is TRBV5-6; no definite D call. The V end was cut by 1 base, the J end by 8 bases, with 13 bases between. The length of the CDR3 is 14 residues. From germline, CDR1 is SGHDT and CDR2 YYEEEE.

V and J are TRBV7-9 and TRBJ1-3; no clear D gene. The ends were cut back, 2 bases at V and 8 bases at J, with 7 bases in the middle. Germline V gives CDR1 SEHNR, CDR2 FQNEAQ (reference sequence). This CDR3 spans 12 amino acids. CDR3 DNA sequence: TGTGCCAGCAGCTTAAGTACGGACACCATATATTTT. This encodes CASSLSTDTIYF.

The rearrangement joins TRBV5-1 to TRBJ1-1; D might be TRBD1 (6 bases). There are 13 residues in the CDR3. Germline CDR1 is SGHRS and CDR2 is YFSETQ. V gave up 0 bases and J gave up 7 bases, with 10 bases separating them. The CDR3 sequence: CASSLVVTGEAFF. The CDR3 DNA follows: TGCGCCAGCAGCTTGGTGGTGACAGGTGAAGCTTTCTTT.

This clone was observed a handful of times. The V gene is TRBV4-3, the J gene TRBJ2-3, with TRBD2 matching over 7 bases. V shed 0 bases and J 3 bases; nucleotides not matched to a gene: 6. CDR1 is LGHNA, CDR2 YSLEER, per germline. The CDR3 is 16 amino acids. The CDR3 bases are TGCGCCAGCAGCCAAGATCGGGCGGGGGAAACAGATACGCAGTATTTT. As protein: CASSQDRAGETDTQYF.

This clone has a handful of counts. The chain recombines TRBV6-6 with TRBJ1-1; D is unclear. Trimming took off 11 bases at V and 3 bases at J, with 13 bases between the two ends. The CDR3 contains 12 residues. Per germline, CDR1 MNHNY and CDR2 SVGAGI (reference sequence). CDR3 region: CAGRSGDTEAFF. DNA for the CDR3: TGTGCCGGACGGTCGGGAGACACTGAAGCTTTCTTT.

V and J are TRBV30 and TRBJ1-5; TRBD1 matches 7 bases. The germline V gene has CDR1 GTSNPN and CDR2 SVGIG (reference sequence). CDR3 length: 15 residues. The V segment lost 2 bases and the J segment 3 bases; nucleotides outside the gene matches: 7. The CDR3 spells CAWSNPDRVNQPQHF. The CDR3 bases are TGTGCCTGGAGTAACCCTGACAGGGTCAATCAGCCCCAGCATTTT.

The chain uses TRBV5-6 and TRBJ2-2, with TRBD2 identical over 7 bases. The germline CDR1 and CDR2 sequences are SGHDT and YYEEEE. The length of the CDR3 is 16 residues. The trim removed 1 base at V and 2 bases at J, leaving 5 bases unmatched. The CDR3 coding sequence is TGTGCCAGCAGCTTGTGGCTAGCGGATAACACCGGGGAGCTGTTTTTT. Residues: CASSLWLADNTGELFF.

This clone was found once. The rearrangement joins TRBV7-9 to TRBJ2-6; 11 bases map to TRBD1. V lost 5 bases to trimming and J lost 2 bases; unmatched junction nucleotides: 5. In germline, CDR1 is SEHNR, CDR2 FQNEAQ (reference sequence). CDR3 length equals 17 residues. The chain's CDR3 is CASSAGTGGTGANVLTF. The CDR3 DNA reads as TGTGCCAGCAGCGCCGGGACAGGGGGAACTGGGGCCAACGTCCTGACTTTC. Based on the CDR3 plus reference TRBV7-9 and TRBJ2-6, the full variable domain is DTGVSQNPRHKITKRGQNVTFRCDPISEHNRLYWYRQTLGQGPEFLTYFQNEAQLEKSRLLSDRFSAERPKGSFSTLEIQRTEQGDSAMYLCASSAGTGGTGANVLTFGAGSRLTVL.

The J gene is TRBJ1-1, the V gene TRBV4-1; no reliable D call. There are 13 residues in the CDR3. V dropped 5 bases and J dropped 6 bases, with 13 bases sitting between them. Germline CDR1 MGHRA, CDR2 YSYEKL. The DNA of the CDR3 is TGCGCCAGCAGCGGACTGACCTATTCTGAAGCTTTCTTT. Its protein product is CASSGLTYSEAFF.

J is TRBJ2-1 and V is TRBV6-5; 12 nucleotides match TRBD1. V trimming: 5 bases; J trimming: 9 bases; junction bases outside the gene matches: 8. Germline values: CDR1 MNHEY, CDR2 SVGAGI. The CDR3 extends over 15 amino acids. The CDR3 region has the DNA TGTGCCAGCAGTAACACCGGGACAGGGGGCCTTGAGCAGTTCTTC. Its translation is CASSNTGTGGLEQFF.

The chain uses TRBV30 and TRBJ2-7, with D maybe TRBD1 (6 bases). The CDR3 has 12 amino acids. CDR1 is GTSNPN and CDR2 is SVGIG in the germline V gene (reference sequence). V shed 3 bases and J shed 6 bases, with 12 bases lying between them. As DNA, the CDR3 is TGTGCCTGGAGCTTACAGGGACGCGAGCAGTACTTC. Protein sequence: CAWSLQGREQYF.

There are a few counts of this clone. This chain joins TRBV7-9 and TRBJ1-4; no reliable D call. Trimming removed 5 bases from V and 3 bases from J, with 10 bases in between. Germline CDR1 and CDR2: SEHNR and FQNEAQ (reference sequence). The CDR3 contains 14 residues. This chain's CDR3 is CASSPTVANEKLFF. Here the CDR3 DNA reads TGTGCCAGCAGCCCTACGGTGGCTAATGAAAAACTGTTTTTT.

The chain joins TRBV5-4 to TRBJ1-1; TRBD1 is a possible D gene (5 bases). This CDR3 is built from 12 residues. With 0 bases removed from V and 8 bases from J, the gap between germline ends came to 8 bases. The germline V gene has CDR1 SGHNT and CDR2 YYREEE (reference sequence). CDR3 in DNA: TGTGCCAGCAGCTTGGTCCAGGGAGAAGCTTTCTTT. Its translation is CASSLVQGEAFF.